This T cell receptor (beta chain) emerged from a study of read filtering for tumor transcriptome and immune sequencing. Study overall: By R-ISS, stages I, II and III held roughly 8, 15 and 7 patients.

Study-wide findings and caveats: About 81.9% of IR-seq clonotypes had one read, totaling 3% to 4.5% of reads; RNA-seq: 74.6% and 44.6%. Sorted CD138-negative bone marrow cells were not purified T cells.

With respect to this clonotype: Its specificity is unknown.

Molecular barcoded adaptors covering alpha/delta and beta/gamma chains were used on roughly 400 ng RNA. TCRdb reprocessed the reads via MiXCR and lists one record per CDR3 protein. There are 100,000 to 150,000 distinct CDR3 sequences in the sample; 13% occur only once, and roughly 7.6% lies in the top ten. This CDR3 comprises 17 residues. The V gene end was trimmed by 4 bases and the J gene end by 3 bases; junction bases not matched to a gene: 13. The sequence derives from a donor aged 40 or over with multiple myeloma. V is TRBV12-3 or TRBV12-4 and J is TRBJ2-7; 9 bases are a match to TRBD1. Sequenced material: a population of CD138-negative cells sorted from bone marrow. The CDR3 DNA follows: TGTGCCAGCAGTTATCCCTCGGAGGGACAGGGAGGCTACGAGCAGTACTTC. Translated, it gives CASSYPSEGQGGYEQYF.